These T cell receptor beta chains were read from a single sample in a study of T-cell reconstitution after alpha-beta-depleted transplantation in children. TCRdb analysed the PCR reads with MiXCR anew, one entry per CDR3 protein. The sample includes some 76,000 distinct CDR3 sequences, 9.5% to 13% of them seen just once. The starting material was PBMCs, obtained before TCRalphabeta/CD19-depleted stem cell transplant. These receptors originate from a boy aged 5 to 17 with acute myeloid leukemia, due to receive a stem cell transplant. The CDR3 runs from the conserved cysteine through the conserved F or W. The order of the fields is J gene, D gene, clone size, V gene, CDR3 protein, CDR3 DNA. The D gene is left open where the match is weak. Clone size is stated in some rows and not others, as once, few, many or a class when expanded.

j_call: TRBJ2-3; d_call: TRBD1; clone_size: many; v_call: TRBV7-3; cdr3_aa: CASSLQGADTQYF; cdr3_nt: TGTGCCAGCAGCTTACAGGGGGCAGATACGCAGTATTTT
j_call: TRBJ2-1; d_call: TRBD2; clone_size: few; v_call: TRBV11-2; cdr3_aa: CASRGGSGGWNEQFF; cdr3_nt: TGTGCCAGCAGGGGGGGTAGCGGGGGTTGGAATGAGCAGTTCTTC
j_call: TRBJ2-2; d_call: TRBD2; clone_size: few; v_call: TRBV28; cdr3_aa: CASLRSSGSGRELFF; cdr3_nt: TGTGCCAGCCTCCGGAGTAGCGGGAGCGGGAGGGAGCTGTTTTTT
j_call: TRBJ2-1; d_call: -; clone_size: many; v_call: TRBV3-1; cdr3_aa: CASSQDHVSNEQFF; cdr3_nt: TGTGCCAGCAGCCAAGATCATGTTTCCAATGAGCAGTTCTTC
j_call: TRBJ2-7; d_call: -; clone_size: many; v_call: TRBV6-6; cdr3_aa: CASSYSLNEQYF; cdr3_nt: TGTGCCAGCAGTTACTCCTTGAACGAGCAGTACTTC
j_call: TRBJ2-1; d_call: TRBD1; clone_size: many; v_call: TRBV20-1; cdr3_aa: CSARDIGTGSYNEQFF; cdr3_nt: TGCAGTGCTAGAGACATTGGGACAGGCTCCTACAATGAGCAGTTCTTC
j_call: TRBJ2-3; d_call: -; clone_size: -; v_call: TRBV5-1; cdr3_aa: CASSRERASTDTQYF; cdr3_nt: TGCGCCAGCAGTAGAGAGCGGGCTAGCACAGATACGCAGTATTTT
j_call: TRBJ2-1; d_call: -; clone_size: many; v_call: TRBV19; cdr3_aa: CASSERGRRDEQFF; cdr3_nt: TGTGCCAGTAGTGAGCGTGGGAGGCGGGATGAGCAGTTCTTC
j_call: TRBJ2-3; d_call: TRBD2; clone_size: -; v_call: TRBV11-2; cdr3_aa: CASSLGVLAGGTDTQYF; cdr3_nt: TGTGCCAGCAGCTTAGGAGTCCTAGCGGGGGGCACAGATACGCAGTATTTT
j_call: TRBJ1-5; d_call: -; clone_size: many; v_call: TRBV5-6; cdr3_aa: CASSLLGSYNQPQHF; cdr3_nt: TGTGCCAGCAGCTTATTGGGATCGTACAATCAGCCCCAGCATTTT
j_call: TRBJ1-6; d_call: -; clone_size: many; v_call: TRBV20-1; cdr3_aa: CSAIKNSNSPLHF; cdr3_nt: TGCAGTGCTATCAAAAACAGTAATTCACCCCTCCACTTT
j_call: TRBJ2-5; d_call: -; clone_size: many; v_call: TRBV20-1; cdr3_aa: CSASLETQYF; cdr3_nt: TGCAGTGCTAGCTTAGAGACCCAGTACTTC
j_call: TRBJ1-1; d_call: TRBD1; clone_size: few; v_call: TRBV6-5; cdr3_aa: CASSDSGPRGPAEAFF; cdr3_nt: TGTGCCAGCAGTGACTCCGGTCCCAGGGGGCCAGCTGAAGCTTTCTTT
j_call: TRBJ1-2; d_call: -; clone_size: many; v_call: TRBV5-5; cdr3_aa: CASSPRGWVPDGYTF; cdr3_nt: TGTGCCAGCAGCCCGCGGGGCTGGGTGCCCGATGGCTACACCTTC
j_call: TRBJ2-2; d_call: -; clone_size: -; v_call: TRBV6-1; cdr3_aa: CASNRGGGHTGELFF; cdr3_nt: TGTGCCAGCAATAGGGGGGGGGGTCACACCGGGGAGCTGTTTTTT
j_call: TRBJ1-3; d_call: -; clone_size: -; v_call: TRBV7-2; cdr3_aa: CASSFTDLSGNTIYF; cdr3_nt: TGTGCCAGCAGCTTCACGGACCTCTCTGGAAACACCATATATTTT
j_call: TRBJ1-4; d_call: -; clone_size: -; v_call: TRBV27; cdr3_aa: CASSLGPPTAKLFF; cdr3_nt: TGTGCCAGCAGTTTAGGGCCCCCCACGGCGAAACTGTTTTTT